This T cell receptor (beta chain) is drawn from a study of CD8 T cells in ankylosing spondylitis. Whole-study results and caveats: In the blood and synovial fluid of reactive arthritis, some motif variants had been previously reported. A motif of 7 to 9 highly homologous TCR beta variants was seen as apparently characteristic of ankylosing spondylitis blood.

This CDR3 has 16 amino acids. The junction had 13 bases not matched to a gene; V was cut back by 4 bases and J by 4 bases. CDR1 is DFQATT, CDR2 SNEGSKA, per germline (reference sequence). TCRdb itself ran the 5' RACE reads through MiXCR, one entry per CDR3 protein. The sample shows about 800,000 distinct CDR3 sequences, 10% to 15% of them seen only once. This clonotype was detected ten times or more. What it binds is unknown. The material sequenced was blood, either unsorted or a sorted T cell fraction (not recorded which). The TCR sequence derives from a male donor with ankylosing spondylitis. The chain recombines TRBV20-1 with TRBJ1-5, with TRBD1 matching over 7 bases. CDR3 bases: TGCAGTGCTAAATCATCGGGACAGCAGAATAATCAGCCCCAGCATTTT. Translated, it gives CSAKSSGQQNNQPQHF.